The 22 T cell receptor beta chains reported below all come from one sample, sequenced in a study of blood T cell repertoires in COVID-19. The assay was immunoSEQ multiplex PCR, and TCRdb's table has in-frame clones only and misses some. Counted here are nearly 110,000 clones, around 90% occurring once; the ten biggest clones make up roughly 1.3%. Sequencing was performed on peripheral blood. These TCRs come from a woman aged 25 to 45 with acute or convalescent COVID-19.

V and J are TRBV18 and TRBJ1-1; 9 bases fit TRBD1. Germline V CDR1 and CDR2: KGHSH, LQKENI. V lost 6 bases and J lost 0; bases outside the gene matches: 17. CDR3 length: 19 residues. This CDR3 reads CASSQGITGGSLLNTEAFF. CDR3 bases: TGTGCCAGCTCTCAAGGAATCACAGGGGGCTCCCTCTTGAACACTGAAGCTTTCTTT.

This clone was seen a single time. V and J are TRBV27 and TRBJ2-1; TRBD2 agrees at 9 bases. Germline trimming cut 2 bases from V and 6 bases from J; bases unmatched to any gene: 2. CDR3 length: 14 amino acids. Germline assignment: CDR1 MNHEY and CDR2 SMNVEV (reference sequence). Here the CDR3 reads CASSLGTSPNEQFF. For the CDR3, the DNA is TGTGCCAGCAGTTTAGGGACTAGCCCCAATGAGCAGTTCTTC.

The V gene is TRBV7-3, the J gene TRBJ2-5; D perhaps matches TRBD2 (5 bases). This CDR3 spans 15 amino acids. Germline CDR1 reads SGHTA; CDR2 reads FQGTGA. V gave up 3 bases and J gave up 5 bases, with 16 bases separating them. The CDR3 sequence: CASSFVRGPRETQYF. The CDR3 DNA follows: TGTGCCAGCAGCTTTGTGCGCGGGCCGAGGGAGACCCAGTACTTC.

The chain uses TRBV9 and TRBJ1-6, with 11 bases lining up with TRBD1. The junction had 8 bases not matched to a gene; V was cut back by 2 bases and J by 7 bases. CDR3 length: 17 residues. Germline lookup yields CDR1 SGDLS and CDR2 YYNGEE. The CDR3 loop reads CASSVARGQGGNSPLHF. The CDR3 DNA reads TGTGCCAGCAGCGTCGCCCGGGGACAGGGGGGAAATTCACCCCTCCACTTT.

This clone was counted once. The chain combines TRBV28 with TRBJ2-3; 8 bases line up with TRBD2. The CDR3 runs to 15 residues. V trimming: 6 bases; J trimming: 4 bases; junction bases outside the gene matches: 9. Per germline, CDR1 MDHEN and CDR2 SYDVKM. Here the CDR3 reads CASRLMGTSPDTQYF. In DNA form, the CDR3 reads TGTGCCAGCAGATTGATGGGGACTAGTCCAGATACGCAGTATTTT.

This clone was detected once. This chain connects TRBV13 to TRBJ2-5; D remains ambiguous. The V end lost 7 bases, the J end lost 5 bases, and 14 bases lay between the germline ends. Germline V lookup: CDR1 PRHDT, CDR2 FYEKMQ (reference sequence). The CDR3 contains 13 residues. Written as DNA, the CDR3 is TGTGCCAGCAACCGGAACTCCGGGGAGACCCAGTACTTC. The encoded protein is CASNRNSGETQYF.

The chain joins TRBV28 to TRBJ1-1; TRBD1 is a possible D gene (6 bases). The CDR3 loop spans 18 amino acids. With 3 bases removed from V and 11 bases from J, the gap between germline ends came to 31 bases. The V gene's germline CDR1 is MDHEN and CDR2 SYDVKM. The CDR3 DNA reads as TGTGCCAGCAGTTTGTGGACGGGGGGGGCGCAGTATTTGGCCCCGGCTTTCTTT. Encoded protein: CASSLWTGGAQYLAPAFF.

This chain uses TRBV19 with TRBJ2-6; 8 bases match TRBD1. There are 18 residues in the CDR3. CDR1 LNHDA and CDR2 SQIVND come from the germline V gene (reference sequence). The J segment lost 3 bases and the V segment lost 6 bases, leaving 13 bases of the junction unmatched. The CDR3 DNA reads as TGTGCCAGTAGCCGACAGGGGCTACTGAATGGTGGGGCCAACGTCCTGACTTTC. Encoded protein: CASSRQGLLNGGANVLTF.

The V and J genes are TRBV9 and TRBJ2-2; the D gene is possibly TRBD2 (5 bases). The CDR3 loop spans 15 amino acids. Germline CDR1 and CDR2: SGDLS and YYNGEE. V lost 0 bases, J lost 4 bases, and 10 bases lay in between. This chain's CDR3 is CASSVGPAGTGELFF. In DNA, the CDR3 is TGTGCCAGCAGCGTAGGGCCCGCGGGCACCGGGGAGCTGTTTTTT.

The rearrangement links TRBV6-2 or TRBV6-3 to TRBJ1-2; no clear D gene. This CDR3 region has 11 residues. CDR1 and CDR2 (germline): MNHEY, SVGEGT. Trimming cost V 5 bases and J 6 bases, with 7 bases left between them. The CDR3 region has the DNA TGTGCCAGCAGTACCGGTAATGGCTACACCTTC. Translating gives CASSTGNGYTF.

This clone was picked up one time. J is TRBJ1-6 and V is TRBV18; 10 bases map to TRBD1. The CDR3 runs 15 residues. J was trimmed by 8 bases and V by 2 bases; bases with no gene match: 3. Germline-derived CDR1 and CDR2 are KGHSH and LQKENI. The CDR3 loop is CASSPGQGVYSPLHF. The CDR3 region has the DNA TGTGCCAGCTCACCAGGACAGGGGGTTTATTCACCCCTCCACTTT.

The chain joins TRBV4-1 to TRBJ1-1, with TRBD1 identical over 10 bases. V was clipped by 5 bases and J by 3 bases; unmatched bases: 3. Germline V CDR1 and CDR2: MGHRA, YSYEKL. The CDR3 sequence is 14 residues long. The CDR3 nucleotides are TGCGCCAGCAGCTCGGGACAGGGGCACACTGAAGCTTTCTTT. As protein: CASSSGQGHTEAFF.

V and J are TRBV27 and TRBJ1-6; TRBD1 agrees at 8 bases. Germline-derived CDR1 and CDR2 are MNHEY and SMNVEV (reference sequence). This CDR3 region has 14 residues. V shed 6 bases, J shed 5 bases, and the junction held 3 bases outside the gene matches. The CDR3 here is CASRLTGDNSPLHF. The CDR3 nucleotides read TGTGCCAGCAGGTTGACAGGGGATAATTCACCCCTCCACTTT.

V and J are TRBV9 and TRBJ1-2; perhaps TRBD1 as D (6 bases). This CDR3 is 16 amino acids long. Deletions cut 3 bases from V and 4 bases from J, with 19 bases between. Germline assignment: CDR1 SGDLS and CDR2 YYNGEE. The CDR3 DNA reads TGTGCCAGCAGCGCCGTAGGTACAGGGAACGTCTATGGCTACACCTTC. Protein product: CASSAVGTGNVYGYTF.

The rearrangement joins TRBV7-8 to TRBJ2-1, with 7 positions matching TRBD1. The germline CDR1 and CDR2 sequences are SGHVS and FQNEAQ. CDR3 length: 15 residues. The trim removed 2 bases at V and 6 bases at J, leaving 7 bases unmatched. CDR3 nucleotide sequence: TGTGCCAGCAGCTTAAGGGACAGACGGGCCAATGAGCAGTTCTTC. As protein: CASSLRDRRANEQFF.

The CDR3 region is CASSFGSYEQYF. The CDR3 bases are TGTGCCAGCAGTTTCGGCTCCTACGAGCAGTACTTC. The chain combines TRBV12-3 or TRBV12-4 with TRBJ2-7; D not resolved. Trimming stripped 3 bases from V and 0 bases from J, with 3 bases between. This CDR3 has 12 amino acids.

In its sample, this clone was seen once. The chain is built from TRBV10-1 and TRBJ1-1, with D maybe TRBD1 (6 bases). This CDR3 is 15 amino acids long. V shed 6 bases and J shed 1 base, with 15 bases lying between them. Germline CDR1 reads WNHNN; CDR2 reads SYGVQD (reference sequence). The CDR3 loop is CASSRSRTENTEAFF. For the CDR3, the DNA is TGCGCCAGCAGCCGAAGCCGGACAGAGAACACTGAAGCTTTCTTT.

The chain's CDR3 is CASSIGNRGEQYF. DNA of the CDR3: TGTGCCAGTAGTATTGGCAATCGAGGCGAGCAGTACTTC. The J gene is TRBJ2-7, the V gene TRBV19; D gene unclear. Germline lookup yields CDR1 LNHDA and CDR2 SQIVND (reference sequence). The CDR3 extends over 13 amino acids. V lost 3 bases to trimming and J lost 6 bases, with 12 bases between them.

The CDR3 sequence is CASIPLFKAGAQETQYF. The CDR3 region has the DNA TGTGCCAGCATCCCTCTTTTTAAAGCGGGGGCTCAAGAGACCCAGTACTTC. This chain uses TRBV5-5 with TRBJ2-5; TRBD2 matches at 8 bases. CDR1 and CDR2 (germline): SGHKS, YYEKEE (reference sequence). There are 17 residues in the CDR3. V was pared by 6 bases and J by 2 bases, with 15 bases of the junction left unmatched.

V is TRBV27 and J is TRBJ1-1; maybe TRBD1 (5 bases). V lost 3 bases to trimming and J lost 6 bases, with 17 bases between them. CDR3 size: 15 residues. Germline V CDR1 and CDR2: MNHEY, SMNVEV (reference sequence). Written as DNA, the CDR3 is TGTGCCAGCAGTTTGGCCCCGACAGTTTCATCTGAAGCTTTCTTT. It encodes CASSLAPTVSSEAFF.

V gene TRBV21-1 combines with J gene TRBJ1-3; the table's D call of TRBD1 was not tested on the DNA. TRBV21-1 is shown as a pseudogene. The CDR3 consists of 20 residues. The CDR3 reads CASSNKRGEGALVCGNTIYF. The CDR3 DNA sequence: TGTGCCAGCAGCAACAAGAGGGGTGAGGGGGCGCTAGTCTGTGGAAACACCATATATTTT.

The chain is built from TRBV7-2 and TRBJ2-5; 11 bases map to TRBD2. CDR1 SGHTA and CDR2 FQGNSA come from the germline V gene. V shed 3 bases, J shed 0 bases, and the junction held 3 bases outside the gene matches. CDR3 length: 16 residues. CDR3 DNA: TGTGCCAGCAGCTTGGGACTAGCGGCATACCAAGAGACCCAGTACTTC. Encoded protein: CASSLGLAAYQETQYF.